The next 23 T cell receptor beta chains were all read from a single sample in a study of blood T cell repertoires in COVID-19. The method was immunoSEQ multiplex PCR; TCRdb's version includes in-frame clones alone and lacks a portion of them. The table records tens of thousands of clones, approximately 78% of them present only once. The sample taken for sequencing was peripheral blood. These TCRs come from a human donor in a cohort sampled during active COVID-19.

The chain recombines TRBV15 with TRBJ2-1; TRBD2 agrees at 7 bases. The CDR3 has 16 amino acids. Germline assignment: CDR1 LNHNV and CDR2 YYDKDF (reference sequence). V lost 2 bases and J lost 5; bases outside the gene matches: 9. The CDR3 is CATSRKRDRLHNEQFF. The CDR3 DNA reads as TGTGCCACCAGCAGAAAGCGGGATCGTTTGCACAATGAGCAGTTCTTC.

The V call is TRBV6-5, the J call TRBJ2-2; D not certain. The germline V and J ends were trimmed by 0 bases and 6 bases, with 14 bases remaining between them. Germline lookup yields CDR1 MNHEY and CDR2 SVGAGI. The CDR3 contains 16 residues. CDR3 region: CASSYSIYDEAGELFF. The CDR3 DNA reads as TGTGCCAGCAGTTACTCGATATATGACGAGGCCGGGGAGCTGTTTTTT.

This chain links TRBV3-1 (or the pseudogene TRBV3-2) with TRBJ2-1; 10 bases map to TRBD2. Per the germline V gene, CDR1 is LGHDT and CDR2 is YNNKEL (reference sequence). CDR3 length: 16 residues. V shed 0 bases and J 7 bases; nucleotides not matched to a gene: 6. CDR3 region: CASSQDRASGRNEQFF. The CDR3 nucleotides are TGTGCCAGCAGCCAAGATAGGGCTAGCGGGAGAAATGAGCAGTTCTTC.

The rearrangement links TRBV6-2 or TRBV6-3 to TRBJ2-1; TRBD2 matches 9 bases. Germline-derived CDR1 and CDR2 are MNHEY and SVGEGT. Trimming removed 2 bases from V and 5 bases from J; junction bases left unmatched: 7. The CDR3 length is 16 residues. The CDR3 DNA reads TGTGCCAGCAGTTACGGCGGGAGGGCCAACAACAATGAGCAGTTCTTC. It translates to CASSYGGRANNNEQFF.

The chain has TRBV7-9 and TRBJ2-7; 9 nucleotides align to TRBD1. The junction had 12 bases not matched to a gene; V was cut back by 5 bases and J by 7 bases. Germline loops: CDR1 SEHNR, CDR2 FQNEAQ (reference sequence). CDR3 length: 15 residues. CDR3 region: CASSLSGTGRVEQYF. As DNA, the CDR3 is TGTGCCAGCAGCCTTTCCGGGACAGGGAGGGTTGAGCAGTACTTC.

This clone was counted once. The chain couples TRBV24-1 to TRBJ1-2; the D is unclear. CDR3 length equals 14 residues. V was trimmed by 4 bases and J by 2 bases, leaving 10 bases between them. CDR1 is KGHDR, CDR2 SFDVKD, per germline. CDR3 protein: CATSDNRRNYGYTF. DNA of the CDR3: TGTGCCACCAGTGACAACCGGAGAAACTATGGCTACACCTTC.

This chain links TRBV28 with TRBJ2-1; the match to TRBD2 covers 12 bases. Germline V gives CDR1 MDHEN, CDR2 SYDVKM. V lost 5 bases to trimming and J lost 9 bases; unmatched junction nucleotides: 8. This CDR3 is 15 amino acids long. CDR3 sequence (DNA): TGTGCCAGCAGTATACCTAGCGGGAGGGGCGTTGAGCAGTTCTTC. Translating it yields CASSIPSGRGVEQFF.

This chain uses TRBV27 with TRBJ2-7; 9 bases are shared with TRBD1. Per germline, CDR1 MNHEY and CDR2 SMNVEV (reference sequence). V was pared by 10 bases and J by 4 bases, with 5 bases of the junction left unmatched. CDR3 length: 12 amino acids. The DNA of the CDR3 is TGTGCCACCCTACAGGGGGCGTACGAGCAGTACTTC. Its protein is CATLQGAYEQYF.

This chain joins TRBV5-1 and TRBJ2-1, with 11 bases matching TRBD2. Germline V gene lookup returns CDR1 SGHRS and CDR2 YFSETQ. The CDR3 contains 15 residues. The trim removed 4 bases at V and 4 bases at J, leaving 4 bases unmatched. The CDR3 loop reads CASSGSGRDYNEQFF. The DNA for the CDR3 is TGCGCCAGCAGCGGTAGCGGGAGGGATTACAATGAGCAGTTCTTC.

The chain has TRBV7-9 and TRBJ2-1, with D perhaps TRBD1 (5 bases). V was clipped by 3 bases and J by 3 bases, with 12 bases between them. CDR3 length: 15 amino acids. Germline V gives CDR1 SEHNR, CDR2 FQNEAQ (reference sequence). The CDR3 bases are TGTGCCAGCAGCTTCATCCCCCAGGGCTACAATGAGCAGTTCTTC. This codes for CASSFIPQGYNEQFF.

The V and J genes are TRBV27 and TRBJ2-1; 12 nucleotides match TRBD2. The CDR3 sequence is 19 residues long. J lost 4 bases, V lost 6 bases, and 16 bases had no gene match. Germline values: CDR1 MNHEY, CDR2 SMNVEV (reference sequence). The CDR3 spells CASSSVWTSGDQIYNEQFF. The CDR3, as DNA: TGTGCCAGCAGCTCCGTCTGGACTAGCGGGGATCAAATTTACAATGAGCAGTTCTTC.

The chain couples TRBV12-3 or TRBV12-4 to TRBJ2-3; weak D call: TRBD1 (6 bases). The V gene lost 8 bases and the J gene lost 7 bases, with 10 bases spanning the gap. The CDR3 covers 11 residues. The CDR3: CASGGGYTQYF. As DNA, the CDR3 is TGTGCCAGCGGGGGCGGGTATACGCAGTATTTT.

The chain couples TRBV30 to TRBJ1-3; maybe TRBD1 (5 bases). The CDR3 is 15 amino acids. Germline V gene data show CDR1 as GTSNPN and CDR2 as SVGIG (reference sequence). Trimming pared 5 bases from V and 2 bases from J, leaving 16 bases between. Written as DNA, the CDR3 is TGTGCCTGGGATGCCACGGCAGGGCCTGGAAACACCATATATTTT. Its translation: CAWDATAGPGNTIYF.

This clone was recorded at least ten times. The rearrangement links TRBV14 to TRBJ2-7, with 7 positions matching TRBD2. Germline V lookup: CDR1 SGHDN, CDR2 FVKESK. The CDR3 runs to 16 residues. Losses at the gene ends were 3 bases for V and 5 bases for J; bases not matched to a gene: 13. The CDR3 DNA follows: TGTGCCAGCAGCCAGGGGGGATATGCGGGAGCTAACGAGCAGTACTTC. Protein sequence: CASSQGGYAGANEQYF.

The chain employs TRBV19 and TRBJ2-6, with 7 bases fitting TRBD1. CDR1 is LNHDA and CDR2 is SQIVND in the germline V gene (reference sequence). Trimming at V came to 7 bases and at J to 4 bases, leaving 13 bases not matched to a gene. This CDR3 region has 17 residues. The CDR3 DNA reads as TGTGCCAGTAAAGTAATCCGACAGGGCACCGGGGCCAACGTCCTGACTTTC. It is translated as CASKVIRQGTGANVLTF.

V gene TRBV24-1 combines with J gene TRBJ2-3, with 8 bases that match TRBD2. The junction had 2 bases not matched to a gene; V was cut back by 1 base and J by 6 bases. This CDR3 is built from 14 residues. Germline V gives CDR1 KGHDR, CDR2 SFDVKD. CDR3 DNA sequence: TGTGCCACCAGTGATTTCCGCGGGAGGGATACGCAGTATTTT. It encodes CATSDFRGRDTQYF.

The chain carries TRBV18 and TRBJ1-4, with 8 nucleotides matching TRBD1. The CDR3 totals 14 residues. Germline loops: CDR1 KGHSH, CDR2 LQKENI. V shed 5 bases, J shed 5 bases, and the junction held 4 bases outside the gene matches. CDR3 residues: CASSANRGNEKLFF. CDR3 nucleotides: TGTGCCAGCTCAGCCAACAGGGGGAATGAAAAACTGTTTTTT. Using reference TRBV18 and TRBJ1-4 for the parts outside the CDR3, the full variable domain is NAGVMQNPRHLVRRRGQEARLRCSPMKGHSHVYWYRQLPEEGLKFMVYLQKENIIDESGMPKERFSAEFPKEGPSILRIQQVVRGDSAAYFCASSANRGNEKLFFGSGTQLSVL.

In its sample, this clone was seen a few times. The V and J genes are TRBV28 and TRBJ1-2; a possible D gene is TRBD1 (5 bases). Looked up from germline, CDR1 is MDHEN and CDR2 is SYDVKM. Trimming left V 6 bases short and J 0 bases short, with 11 bases between. This CDR3 has 14 residues. Here the CDR3 reads CASSSRETNYGYTF. The CDR3 DNA is TGTGCCAGCAGCTCCAGGGAAACTAACTATGGCTACACCTTC.

The V and J genes are TRBV10-2 and TRBJ2-1, with TRBD1 matching over 8 bases. From germline, CDR1 is WSHSY and CDR2 SAAADI. The CDR3 has 19 residues. Unmatched junction bases numbered 15, after V lost 0 bases and J lost 5 bases. In DNA form, the CDR3 reads TGCGCCAGCAGTGAGTCGACATCCCTACGGGACAGGAAACACAATGAGCAGTTCTTC. It is translated as CASSESTSLRDRKHNEQFF.

This clone was seen only once. The chain links TRBV9 to TRBJ2-7; unclear D gene. Trimming removed 0 bases at V and 2 bases at J, with 9 bases between. The CDR3 covers 14 residues. The germline CDR1 and CDR2 sequences are SGDLS and YYNGEE. The CDR3 region has the DNA TGTGCCAGCAGCGTAGGAGCTACGCCCTACGAGCAGTACTTC. This gives the protein CASSVGATPYEQYF. The variable domain in full, with the rest retrieved from reference TRBV9 and TRBJ2-7, is DSGVTQTPKHLITATGQRVTLRCSPRSGDLSVYWYQQSLDQGLQFLIQYYNGEERAKGNILERFSAQQFPDLHSELNLSSLELGDSALYFCASSVGATPYEQYFGPGTRLTVT.

The chain links TRBV18 to TRBJ2-7, with D possibly being TRBD2 (6 bases). V was cut by 4 bases and J by 1 base, with 17 bases left in between. Germline CDR1 and CDR2: KGHSH and LQKENI. The CDR3 loop spans 16 amino acids. CDR3 protein: CASSQAGSLLSYEQYF. The CDR3 nucleotides read TGTGCCAGCTCACAGGCGGGGAGTCTACTTTCCTACGAGCAGTACTTC.

The chain combines TRBV27 with TRBJ1-6, with D hard to call. The CDR3 has 18 residues. Germline CDR1 reads MNHEY; CDR2 reads SMNVEV (reference sequence). V lost 2 bases to trimming and J lost 10 bases, with 24 bases between them. DNA for the CDR3: TGTGCCAGCAGTTTAGTGGGGTATAGGGAGTCACGGCACTCACCCCTCCACTTT. This encodes CASSLVGYRESRHSPLHF.

The CDR3 sequence: CASRRDDTGELFF. The CDR3 DNA is TGTGCCAGCAGGAGGGATGACACCGGGGAGCTGTTTTTT. The chain carries TRBV7-9 and TRBJ2-2, with a possible D match to TRBD2 (5 bases). In germline, CDR1 is SEHNR, CDR2 FQNEAQ (reference sequence). The CDR3 sequence is 13 residues long. The germline V and J ends were trimmed by 6 bases and 3 bases, with 8 bases remaining between them.